This T cell receptor beta chain was recorded in a study of T cells in Graves' hyperthyroidism and ophthalmopathy (dated by TCRdb to 2018 to 2020). As for the study more broadly: Peripheral blood was collected at initial diagnosis, before any treatment. The 100 discovery patients were randomly divided into training and test sets at a 7:3 ratio. Prospective prediction of ophthalmopathy was tested in an independent validation cohort of under 20 hyperthyroidism patients and 15 to 17 patients who later progressed to ophthalmopathy. After sampling, hyperthyroidism patients received methimazole starting at 30 mg daily, and ophthalmopathy patients received high-dose intravenous methylprednisolone. To identify distinguishing TCR V-J signatures, a discovery cohort of 90 to 100 patients was used, comprising 43 with Graves' ophthalmopathy and some 60 with stable Graves' hyperthyroidism. TCR Vbeta CDR3 sequencing of some 140 peripheral blood samples (over 40 ophthalmopathy, about 80 hyperthyroidism and 17 progressor patients) is reported in the paper. The study also compared thyroid tissue and blood T-cell repertoires from more than five Graves' hyperthyroidism patients.

On this clonotype: Its antigen has not been determined. Base qualities are not provided; no much larger clone lies one nucleotide away.

The junction carries 10 bases between V and J, which are trimmed by 4 bases and 0 bases respectively. The germline V gene (reference sequence) provides CDR1 MNHEY and CDR2 SMNVEV. Including the terminal cysteine and phenylalanine, the CDR3 comprises 15 residues. The DNA shown is the 45-base CDR3, in frame from base 1. Here is what the overall study found, with its caveats: A 13 V-J signature model separated ophthalmopathy from stable hyperthyroidism, with over 85% sensitivity and 81.08% specificity in cross-validation and 80%/75% in testing. No statistical method was used to fix the sample size in advance, and group allocation was not hidden from the investigators. Most expanded thyroid clonotypes (frequency above 0.001) were also detected in blood, suggesting blood repertoires may reflect thyroid immune responses. In validation, the model predicted progression to ophthalmopathy with 55% to 71% sensitivity and around 72% specificity, a median of 6.5 months before onset.

TCR beta CDR3 regions were amplified from RNA transcripts. For the first round of RT-PCR on the TCR CDR3, the HTBI primer set was used together with the Qiagen OneStep RT-PCR kit. A second multiplex PCR round built the libraries, followed by size selection and purification. Sequencing of the libraries was done on an Illumina HiSeq2000 using paired-end 100 bp reads. As for the original processing: SOAPnuke was used to process the raw data, throwing out any read that contained adapters or uncalled bases, had a mean Phred below 15, or lacked an exact constant-primer or identifier match. High-quality paired reads were merged using COPE v1.2.5, and each unique nucleotide sequence was defined as a clonotype. MiTCR v1.1 was used to align the clonotypes against IMGT TRBV, TRBD and TRBJ reference segments. Only V-J combinations with frequency above 0.0001, covering roughly 99% of repertoires, were analysed. A TCS score was defined as the ratio of F50 (clonal expansion) to E x V (chaos), with BLOSUM62-based TCRdist applied between CDR3 peptides within each V-J. Welch's t-statistics and random forest reduced fewer than 550 V-J features to 13, which were used in a naive Bayes classifier (R e1071). The public reads were reprocessed in TCRdb via fastp at Q25 and MiXCR, keeping in-frame beta chains. Each entry merges the rows of one CDR3 protein and shows their most common DNA and genes. Clone size and V and J calls follow TCRdb, not the original study. The sample yields 500,000 to 550,000 distinct CDR3 sequences; about 20% were counted once. Of the sample, 40% to 50% falls within the top ten clones.

Ophthalmopathy patients had moderately to severely active disease, with a Clinical Activity Score of 3 or more, a NOSPECS grade of 4 or more, and a disease duration of less than 3 months. Patients with uncontrolled infections, other autoimmune diseases, pregnancy or lactation were excluded. Diagnoses relied on clinical symptoms, serum thyroxine and TRAb, thyroid ultrasound and orbital computed tomography. PBMCs were isolated from more than 8 ml of fresh peripheral blood by Ficoll-Paque density gradient centrifugation. Trizol reagent was used to extract total RNA, and RNA quality was then checked on an Agilent 2100 Bioanalyzer.

Sequenced: blood. This chain is built from TRBV27 and TRBJ1-3; the D gene remains uncertain. The sequence derives from a middle-aged man with Graves' ophthalmopathy. The CDR3 reads CASSSTPSSGNTIYF. The DNA sequence reads TGTGCCAGCAGTTCCACGCCGAGCTCTGGAAACACCATATATTTT.